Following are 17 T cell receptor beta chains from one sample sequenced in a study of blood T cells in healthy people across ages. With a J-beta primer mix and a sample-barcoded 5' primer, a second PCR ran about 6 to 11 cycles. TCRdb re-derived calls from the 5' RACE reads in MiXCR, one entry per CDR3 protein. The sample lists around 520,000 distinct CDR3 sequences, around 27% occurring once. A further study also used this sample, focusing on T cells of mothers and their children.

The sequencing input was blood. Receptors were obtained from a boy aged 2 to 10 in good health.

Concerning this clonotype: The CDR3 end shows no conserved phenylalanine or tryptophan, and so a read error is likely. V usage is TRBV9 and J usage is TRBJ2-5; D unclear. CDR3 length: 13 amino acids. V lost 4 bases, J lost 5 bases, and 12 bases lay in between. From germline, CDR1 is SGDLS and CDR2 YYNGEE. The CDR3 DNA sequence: TGTGCCAGCAGCCTCGGCACCCTTGAGACCCAGTACCTC. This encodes CASSLGTLETQYL.

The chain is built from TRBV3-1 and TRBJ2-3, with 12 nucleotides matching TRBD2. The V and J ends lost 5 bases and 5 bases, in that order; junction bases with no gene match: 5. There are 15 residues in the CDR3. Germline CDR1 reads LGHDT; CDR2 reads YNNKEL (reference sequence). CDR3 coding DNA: TGTGCCAGCAGCTTGCCGGGACTAGCGGGAGATACGCAGTATTTT. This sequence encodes CASSLPGLAGDTQYF.

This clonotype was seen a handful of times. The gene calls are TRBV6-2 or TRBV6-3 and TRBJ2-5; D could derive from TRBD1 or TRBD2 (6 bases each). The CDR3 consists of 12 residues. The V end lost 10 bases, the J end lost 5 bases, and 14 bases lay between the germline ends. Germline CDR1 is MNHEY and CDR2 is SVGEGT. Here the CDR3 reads CATAEGDETQYF. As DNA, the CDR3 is TGTGCCACTGCGGAGGGGGACGAGACCCAGTACTTC.

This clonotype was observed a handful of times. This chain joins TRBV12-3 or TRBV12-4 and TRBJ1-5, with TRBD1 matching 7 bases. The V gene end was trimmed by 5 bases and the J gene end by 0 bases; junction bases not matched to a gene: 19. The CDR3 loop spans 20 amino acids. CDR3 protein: CASSETLFRDRGHSNQPQHF. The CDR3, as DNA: TGTGCCAGCAGTGAAACACTATTCCGGGACAGAGGACATAGCAATCAGCCCCAGCATTTT.

The CDR3 sequence is CSARAGEGNTEAFF. In DNA, the CDR3 is TGCAGTGCTAGAGCTGGGGAAGGAAACACTGAAGCTTTCTTT. This chain links TRBV20-1 with TRBJ1-1; D is ambiguous. The CDR3 totals 14 residues. Germline CDR1 DFQATT, CDR2 SNEGSKA (reference sequence). The V and J ends lost 1 base and 2 bases respectively, with 11 bases between them.

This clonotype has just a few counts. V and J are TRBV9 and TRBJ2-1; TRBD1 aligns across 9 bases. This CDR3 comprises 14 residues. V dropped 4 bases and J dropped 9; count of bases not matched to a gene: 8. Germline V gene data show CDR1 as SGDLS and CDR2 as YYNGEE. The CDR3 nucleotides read TGTGCCAGCAGCATCTTAGACAGGGGGGCTGAGCAGTTCTTC. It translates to CASSILDRGAEQFF.

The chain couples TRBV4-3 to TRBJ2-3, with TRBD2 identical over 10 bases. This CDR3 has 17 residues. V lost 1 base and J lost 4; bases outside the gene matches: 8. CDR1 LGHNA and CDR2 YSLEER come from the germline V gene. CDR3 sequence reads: CASSQAPVAGGADTQYF. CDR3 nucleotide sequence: TGCGCCAGCAGCCAAGCCCCAGTAGCGGGAGGTGCAGATACGCAGTATTTT.

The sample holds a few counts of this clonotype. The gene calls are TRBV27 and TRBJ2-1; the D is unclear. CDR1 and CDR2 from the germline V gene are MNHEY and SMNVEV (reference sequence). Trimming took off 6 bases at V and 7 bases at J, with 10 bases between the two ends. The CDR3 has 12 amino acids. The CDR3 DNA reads TGTGCCAGCAGCCAGCTCCAAAATGAGCAGTTCTTC. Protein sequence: CASSQLQNEQFF.

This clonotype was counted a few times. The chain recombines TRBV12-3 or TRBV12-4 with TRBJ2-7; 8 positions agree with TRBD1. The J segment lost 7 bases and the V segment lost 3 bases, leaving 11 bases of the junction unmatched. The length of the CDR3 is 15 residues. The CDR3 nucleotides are TGTGCCAGCAGTTTTCGTCCCAGGGGGCAAGAAGAGCAGTACTTC. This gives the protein CASSFRPRGQEEQYF.

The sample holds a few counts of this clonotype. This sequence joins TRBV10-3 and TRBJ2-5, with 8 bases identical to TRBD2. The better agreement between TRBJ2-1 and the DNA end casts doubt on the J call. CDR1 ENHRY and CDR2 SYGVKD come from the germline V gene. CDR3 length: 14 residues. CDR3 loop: CAISVAGLRGEQFF. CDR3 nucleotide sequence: TGTGCCATCAGTGTAGCGGGACTACGGGGTGAGCAGTTCTTC.

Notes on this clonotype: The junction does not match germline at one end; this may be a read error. This CDR3 reads CANSTDRERDTQYF. CDR3 nucleotides: TGTGCCAACAGTACGGACAGGGAACGGGATACGCAGTATTTT. The rearrangement uses TRBV28 and TRBJ2-3; TRBD1 agrees at 8 bases. The germline gives CDR1 MDHEN, CDR2 SYDVKM. CDR3 length equals 14 residues. The entire variable domain, with the rest obtained from reference TRBV28 and TRBJ2-3, is as follows: DVKVTQSSRYLVKRTGEKVFLECVQDMDHENMFWYRQDPGLGLRLIYFSYDVKMKEKGDIPEGYSVSREKKERFSLILESASTNQTSMYLCANSTDRERDTQYFGPGTRLTVL.

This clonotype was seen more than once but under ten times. CDR3 loop: CAISEFPNTGELFF. The CDR3 DNA follows: TGTGCCATCAGTGAATTCCCGAACACCGGGGAGCTGTTTTTT. The chain is built from TRBV10-3 and TRBJ2-2; D gene unclear. Per germline, CDR1 ENHRY and CDR2 SYGVKD. V lost 3 bases to trimming and J lost 0 bases, with 5 bases between them. The CDR3 sequence is 14 residues long.

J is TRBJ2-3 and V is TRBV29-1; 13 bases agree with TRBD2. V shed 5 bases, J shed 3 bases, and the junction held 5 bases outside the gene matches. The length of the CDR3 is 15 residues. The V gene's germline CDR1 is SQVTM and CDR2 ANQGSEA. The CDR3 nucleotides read TGCAGCGTTCAAGGGGGACTAGCGGGGACAGATACGCAGTATTTT. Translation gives CSVQGGLAGTDTQYF.

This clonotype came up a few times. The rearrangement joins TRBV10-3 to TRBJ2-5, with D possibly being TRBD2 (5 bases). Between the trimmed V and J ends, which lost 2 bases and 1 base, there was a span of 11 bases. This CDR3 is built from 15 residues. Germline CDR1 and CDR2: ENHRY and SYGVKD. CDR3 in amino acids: CAISERRGTQETQYF. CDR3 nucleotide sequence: TGTGCCATCAGTGAGCGTCGGGGAACCCAAGAGACCCAGTACTTC.

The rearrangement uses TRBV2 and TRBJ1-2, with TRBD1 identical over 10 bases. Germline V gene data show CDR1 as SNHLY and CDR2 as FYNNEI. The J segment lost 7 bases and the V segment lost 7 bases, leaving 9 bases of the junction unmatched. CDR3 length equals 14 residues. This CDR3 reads CASMVGDRGFGYTF. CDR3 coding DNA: TGTGCCAGCATGGTGGGGGACAGGGGATTTGGCTACACCTTC.

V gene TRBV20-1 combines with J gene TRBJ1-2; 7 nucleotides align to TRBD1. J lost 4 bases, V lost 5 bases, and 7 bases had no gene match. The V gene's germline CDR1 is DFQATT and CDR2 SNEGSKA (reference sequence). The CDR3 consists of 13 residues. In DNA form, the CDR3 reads TGCAGTGCTGAAGCTAGGGACAGCTATGGCTACACCTTC. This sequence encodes CSAEARDSYGYTF.

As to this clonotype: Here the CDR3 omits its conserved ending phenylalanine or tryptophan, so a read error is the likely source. This CDR3 reads CASSAGTGYEQYL. The DNA of the CDR3 is TGTGCCAGCAGCGCAGGGACAGGGTACGAGCAGTACCTC. The V call is TRBV7-8, the J call TRBJ2-1, with 9 nucleotides matching TRBD1. The J call is doubtful: the DNA matches TRBJ2-7 better. The CDR3 contains 13 residues. Germline CDR1 is SGHVS and CDR2 is FQNEAQ.